The rows below give T cell receptor beta chains drawn from one sample of a study of beta chain features in type 1 diabetes. Some clones are missing from TCRdb's copy, which holds only in-frame ones; the method was immunoSEQ multiplex PCR. The table shows 160,000 or so clones, with approximately 9.1% occurring only once. The sequenced sample was central memory CD4+ T cells from blood. These receptors originate from a young woman with type 1 diabetes. Both conserved end residues are part of each CDR3. A D gene is named only where the DNA matches it firmly. Clone size is stated in some rows and not others, as once, few, many or a class when expanded.

CDR3nt: TGTGCCAGCGAGAAGGGGGACGAAAACATTCAGTACTTC; CDR3aa: CASEKGDENIQYF; d_gene: NA; abundance: NA; j_gene: TRBJ2-4; v_gene: TRBV6-1
CDR3nt: TGTGCCAGCAGCGCAGGACAGGCTTACTATGGCTACACCTTC; CDR3aa: CASSAGQAYYGYTF; d_gene: TRBD1; abundance: NA; j_gene: TRBJ1-2; v_gene: TRBV7-2
CDR3nt: TGTGCCAGCAGATATACCAGGGTAACCGGGGCCAACGTCCTGACTTTC; CDR3aa: CASRYTRVTGANVLTF; d_gene: NA; abundance: few; j_gene: TRBJ2-6; v_gene: TRBV7-8
CDR3nt: TGTGCCAGCAGCCCCGGACAGGGGTTGGATCAGCCCCAGCATTTT; CDR3aa: CASSPGQGLDQPQHF; d_gene: TRBD1; abundance: few; j_gene: TRBJ1-5; v_gene: TRBV5-6
CDR3nt: TGTGCCATCTCGGGTGCCCCTCTCTATACGCAGTATTTT; CDR3aa: CAISGAPLYTQYF; d_gene: NA; abundance: few; j_gene: TRBJ2-3; v_gene: TRBV27
CDR3nt: TGTGCCTGGATGCTAGCGGGGACCTACGAGCAGTACTTC; CDR3aa: CAWMLAGTYEQYF; d_gene: TRBD2; abundance: NA; j_gene: TRBJ2-7; v_gene: TRBV30
CDR3nt: TGTGCCAGCATGGGGGCCGGGACTAGCGGCAATGAGCAGTTCTTC; CDR3aa: CASMGAGTSGNEQFF; d_gene: TRBD2; abundance: once; j_gene: TRBJ2-1; v_gene: TRBV28
CDR3nt: TGTGCCAGCAGCGAGAGGGCTAGCGGGAGGGTCTCCTACAATGAGCAGTTCTTC; CDR3aa: CASSERASGRVSYNEQFF; d_gene: TRBD2; abundance: few; j_gene: TRBJ2-1; v_gene: TRBV9
CDR3nt: TGCAGCGCGCGTGGTCTCTCCTACAATGAGCAGTTCTTC; CDR3aa: CSARGLSYNEQFF; d_gene: NA; abundance: NA; j_gene: TRBJ2-1; v_gene: TRBV29-1
CDR3nt: TGTGCCAGCTCACCGTCAGGGGACAGGGCGGGCACAGATACGCAGTATTTT; CDR3aa: CASSPSGDRAGTDTQYF; d_gene: TRBD1; abundance: few; j_gene: TRBJ2-3; v_gene: TRBV18
CDR3nt: TGTGCCAGCAGCTTAACTCTGGGACTGTCCCATGAGCAGTTCTTC; CDR3aa: CASSLTLGLSHEQFF; d_gene: NA; abundance: NA; j_gene: TRBJ2-1; v_gene: TRBV7-3
CDR3nt: TGTGCCAGCAGCGCTACAATGGGAGACACTGAAGCTTTCTTT; CDR3aa: CASSATMGDTEAFF; d_gene: NA; abundance: NA; j_gene: TRBJ1-1; v_gene: TRBV7-9
CDR3nt: TGTGCCAGTAGTATAGCTCGGGGGGCCACGTACAATGAGCAGTTCTTC; CDR3aa: CASSIARGATYNEQFF; d_gene: NA; abundance: NA; j_gene: TRBJ2-1; v_gene: TRBV19
CDR3nt: TGCGCCAGCAGCTCTCTAAGCGGGACGAACAATGAGCAGTTCTTC; CDR3aa: CASSSLSGTNNEQFF; d_gene: TRBD2; abundance: NA; j_gene: TRBJ2-1; v_gene: TRBV5-1
CDR3nt: TGTGCCAGCAGCTTGGGACTAGCGGTAACAGATACGCAGTATTTT; CDR3aa: CASSLGLAVTDTQYF; d_gene: TRBD2; abundance: NA; j_gene: TRBJ2-3; v_gene: TRBV5-4
CDR3nt: TGCAGCGTTGCTCGGGTTATGGACACTGAAGCTTTCTTT; CDR3aa: CSVARVMDTEAFF; d_gene: NA; abundance: few; j_gene: TRBJ1-1; v_gene: TRBV29-1
CDR3nt: TGTGCCAGCCGGCCAGGGGACCACAATGAGCAGTTCTTC; CDR3aa: CASRPGDHNEQFF; d_gene: NA; abundance: few; j_gene: TRBJ2-1; v_gene: TRBV6-5
CDR3nt: TGCAGCGTTGCGCCGGGACAGGGAATGAACACTGAAGCTTTCTTT; CDR3aa: CSVAPGQGMNTEAFF; d_gene: TRBD1; abundance: NA; j_gene: TRBJ1-1; v_gene: TRBV29-1
CDR3nt: TGCGCCAGCAACTCCGGGACTCCCAAAGAGACCCAGTACTTC; CDR3aa: CASNSGTPKETQYF; d_gene: NA; abundance: NA; j_gene: TRBJ2-5; v_gene: TRBV5-1
CDR3nt: TGTGCCTGGGGGGCTATCGGTGGCTACACCTTC; CDR3aa: CAWGAIGGYTF; d_gene: NA; abundance: NA; j_gene: TRBJ1-2; v_gene: TRBV30
CDR3nt: TGCGCCAGCAGCCAAAGGACTAGCGGGGGGGCAAGCTCCTACAATGAGCAGTTCTTC; CDR3aa: CASSQRTSGGASSYNEQFF; d_gene: TRBD2; abundance: few; j_gene: TRBJ2-1; v_gene: TRBV4-1
CDR3nt: TGCGCCAGCAGCCAAGTCTCGGGGAGGGATGAGCAGTTCTTC; CDR3aa: CASSQVSGRDEQFF; d_gene: TRBD2; abundance: NA; j_gene: TRBJ2-1; v_gene: TRBV4-1
CDR3nt: TGTGCCAGCTATGGAGCGGAGGTTACGCAGTATTTT; CDR3aa: CASYGAEVTQYF; d_gene: NA; abundance: NA; j_gene: TRBJ2-3; v_gene: TRBV2
CDR3nt: TGTGCCAGCAGGCGGACAGGGACAGGAAAAGAGACCCAGTACTTC; CDR3aa: CASRRTGTGKETQYF; d_gene: TRBD1; abundance: NA; j_gene: TRBJ2-5; v_gene: TRBV6-6
CDR3nt: TGTGCCTGCACGGGATTCTCCTACGAGCAGTACTTC; CDR3aa: CACTGFSYEQYF; d_gene: NA; abundance: NA; j_gene: TRBJ2-7; v_gene: TRBV30
CDR3nt: TGTGCCAGCAGCCCCGGCGTGGGGAGAACTGAAGCTTTCTTT; CDR3aa: CASSPGVGRTEAFF; d_gene: NA; abundance: NA; j_gene: TRBJ1-1; v_gene: TRBV11-3
CDR3nt: TGTGCCAGTAGTATATCGGGACAGGGTCTCGGTGAGCAGTTCTTC; CDR3aa: CASSISGQGLGEQFF; d_gene: TRBD1; abundance: few; j_gene: TRBJ2-1; v_gene: TRBV19
CDR3nt: TGCGCCAGCAGCTGGGGACAGGGCTCTAGCACAGATACGCAGTATTTT; CDR3aa: CASSWGQGSSTDTQYF; d_gene: TRBD1; abundance: few; j_gene: TRBJ2-3; v_gene: TRBV5-1
CDR3nt: TGTGCCAGCAGTGGGCAGGGAGGACAAGAGACCCAGTACTTC; CDR3aa: CASSGQGGQETQYF; d_gene: NA; abundance: NA; j_gene: TRBJ2-5; v_gene: TRBV2
CDR3nt: TGCGCCAGCCTTGGACAGGGGCCTGAAGCTTTCTTT; CDR3aa: CASLGQGPEAFF; d_gene: TRBD1; abundance: NA; j_gene: TRBJ1-1; v_gene: TRBV5-1
CDR3nt: TGTGCCTGGAGGGGACAGGGCAAAACTGAAGCTTTCTTT; CDR3aa: CAWRGQGKTEAFF; d_gene: TRBD1; abundance: few; j_gene: TRBJ1-1; v_gene: TRBV30
CDR3nt: TGTGCCTGGAGTATCCTTAGCAATGAGCAGTTCTTC; CDR3aa: CAWSILSNEQFF; d_gene: NA; abundance: NA; j_gene: TRBJ2-1; v_gene: TRBV30
CDR3nt: TGCGCCAGCAGCCACAGCAGCTCCTACAATGAGCAGTTCTTC; CDR3aa: CASSHSSSYNEQFF; d_gene: NA; abundance: few; j_gene: TRBJ2-1; v_gene: TRBV5-1
CDR3nt: TGTGCCAGCAGCCTACGGGCGGGGGGAGATGAGCAGTTCTTC; CDR3aa: CASSLRAGGDEQFF; d_gene: TRBD2; abundance: NA; j_gene: TRBJ2-1; v_gene: TRBV7-2
CDR3nt: TGTGCCAGCAGACATCGGACAGGGTATGAGCAGTTCTTC; CDR3aa: CASRHRTGYEQFF; d_gene: TRBD1; abundance: NA; j_gene: TRBJ2-1; v_gene: TRBV5-8
CDR3nt: TGTGCCTGGAGTGGCGGGGCGGCGCAGTATTTT; CDR3aa: CAWSGGAAQYF; d_gene: NA; abundance: few; j_gene: TRBJ2-3; v_gene: TRBV30
CDR3nt: TGCGCCAGCAGCCAAGATGTTGCGGAGTACAATGAGCAGTTCTTC; CDR3aa: CASSQDVAEYNEQFF; d_gene: NA; abundance: NA; j_gene: TRBJ2-1; v_gene: TRBV4-1
CDR3nt: TGTGCCAGCAGTCCCGTTGGGACAACGTTATATCAGCCCCAGCATTTT; CDR3aa: CASSPVGTTLYQPQHF; d_gene: NA; abundance: NA; j_gene: TRBJ1-5; v_gene: TRBV28
CDR3nt: TGTGCCAGCAGCGCGGCGGGGTGGAGCAATCAGCCCCAGCATTTT; CDR3aa: CASSAAGWSNQPQHF; d_gene: NA; abundance: NA; j_gene: TRBJ1-5; v_gene: TRBV5-8
CDR3nt: TGTGCCAGCAGCTTGACAGGGGGACAGGAAAAACTGTTTTTT; CDR3aa: CASSLTGGQEKLFF; d_gene: TRBD1; abundance: few; j_gene: TRBJ1-4; v_gene: TRBV7-9
CDR3nt: TGTGCCAGCAGCCTAGAGAGCGGGAGTGCTTACGAGCAGTACTTC; CDR3aa: CASSLESGSAYEQYF; d_gene: TRBD2; abundance: NA; j_gene: TRBJ2-7; v_gene: TRBV7-2
CDR3nt: TGCAGCGTTGTCGACAGGGACAGGGGGGATCAGCCCCAGCATTTT; CDR3aa: CSVVDRDRGDQPQHF; d_gene: TRBD1; abundance: few; j_gene: TRBJ1-5; v_gene: TRBV29-1
CDR3nt: TGTGCCAGCAGCTTCGCCCTCGGACAGGGGTCGGCGGCCAAAAACATTCAGTACTTC; CDR3aa: CASSFALGQGSAAKNIQYF; d_gene: TRBD1; abundance: NA; j_gene: TRBJ2-4; v_gene: TRBV5-6
CDR3nt: TGTGCCAGCAGCCCGGGGGTTGGACAGGGTGATGGAGAGCAGTACTTC; CDR3aa: CASSPGVGQGDGEQYF; d_gene: TRBD1; abundance: few; j_gene: TRBJ2-7; v_gene: TRBV4-2
CDR3nt: TGCGCCAGCAGCCAAGATACCCTAGGAGGCAATCAGCCCCAGCATTTT; CDR3aa: CASSQDTLGGNQPQHF; d_gene: NA; abundance: few; j_gene: TRBJ1-5; v_gene: TRBV4-1
CDR3nt: TGTGCCAGCAGCTTTACCGGACTCTATGGCTACACCTTC; CDR3aa: CASSFTGLYGYTF; d_gene: NA; abundance: few; j_gene: TRBJ1-2; v_gene: TRBV13
CDR3nt: TGTGCCAGCAGCTTAGACAGAGAGGAGACCCAGTACTTC; CDR3aa: CASSLDREETQYF; d_gene: NA; abundance: NA; j_gene: TRBJ2-5; v_gene: TRBV7-3
CDR3nt: TGCGCCAGCAGCTCGGGGACTAGCGGGAATCAAGAGACCCAGTACTTC; CDR3aa: CASSSGTSGNQETQYF; d_gene: TRBD2; abundance: few; j_gene: TRBJ2-5; v_gene: TRBV5-1
CDR3nt: TGCGCCAGCAGCAGGGAGTTCTCCTACGAGCAGTACTTC; CDR3aa: CASSREFSYEQYF; d_gene: NA; abundance: NA; j_gene: TRBJ2-7; v_gene: TRBV5-1